This T cell receptor beta chain derives from a study of siplizumab effects on memory and regulatory T cells. Study-level findings and limits: Naive T cells were seen as more diverse than memory cells and as major alloresponse contributors. Proof of suppressive function in proliferating Tregs from siplizumab cultures was not established. A significant reduction in alloreactive sequences traceable to unstimulated CD4+ memory cells was produced by siplizumab. No naive or memory phenotype could be assigned to roughly 80-95% of proliferating clones.

The protocol was immunoSEQ multiplex PCR, while the TCRdb copy is restricted to in-frame clones and leaves out a portion. The table shows around 110,000 clones, with about 94% occurring only once. This clone was detected only once. Its antigen remains unidentified. Trimming took 6 bases from V and 4 from J; bases not matched to a gene: 2. The CDR3 consists of 12 residues. Germline assignment: CDR1 MNHEY and CDR2 SVGAGI. The TCR comes from a human donor in good health. The rearrangement joins TRBV6-5 to TRBJ2-7, with 8 bases matching TRBD1. The sequenced material came from non-Treg CD4+ T cells sorted from blood. CDR3 residues: CASRRQGYEQYF. The CDR3 DNA reads TGTGCCAGCAGGCGACAGGGGTACGAGCAGTACTTC.